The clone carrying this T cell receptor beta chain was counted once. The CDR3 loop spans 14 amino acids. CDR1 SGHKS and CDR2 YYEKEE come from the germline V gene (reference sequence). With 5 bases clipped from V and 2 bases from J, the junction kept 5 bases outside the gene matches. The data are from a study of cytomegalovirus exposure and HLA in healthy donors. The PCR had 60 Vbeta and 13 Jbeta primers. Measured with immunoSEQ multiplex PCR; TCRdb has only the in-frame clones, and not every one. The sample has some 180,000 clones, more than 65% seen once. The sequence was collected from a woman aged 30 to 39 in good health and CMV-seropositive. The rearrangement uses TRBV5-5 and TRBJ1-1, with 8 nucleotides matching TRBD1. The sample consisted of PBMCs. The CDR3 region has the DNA TGTGCCAGCAGACCGGGACAGGCAAACACTGAAGCTTTCTTT. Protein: CASRPGQANTEAFF.